Listed below are T cell receptor beta chains from one sample, sequenced in a study of cytomegalovirus exposure and HLA in healthy donors. Profiling relied on immunoSEQ multiplex PCR, and the TCRdb table lists in-frame clones only, not all of them. Of roughly 190,000 clones in the sample, about 83% were seen once. Sequencing input: PBMCs. These TCRs come from a woman aged 50 to 60 in good health and CMV-seropositive. The CDR3 runs from the conserved cysteine through the conserved F or W. Each record gives: J gene, clone size, D gene, V gene, CDR3 DNA, CDR3 protein. The D gene is left open where the match is weak. Not every row has a clone size; where given, it reads once, few, many or a size class.

J: TRBJ1-2
size: .
D: TRBD1
V: TRBV5-3
DNA: TGTGCCAGAAGCGGGACGGACAGGGGGCGAAACTATGGCTACACCTTC
CDR3: CARSGTDRGRNYGYTF

J: TRBJ2-6
size: .
D: .
V: TRBV5-1
DNA: TGCGCCAGCAGCGAGCAGGGCTCTGGCTCTGGGGCCAACGTCCTGACTTTC
CDR3: CASSEQGSGSGANVLTF

J: TRBJ1-1
size: .
D: .
V: TRBV10-3
DNA: TGTGCCATCACGTCGGACAGAAACACTGAAGCTTTCTTT
CDR3: CAITSDRNTEAFF

J: TRBJ1-6
size: .
D: TRBD1
V: TRBV5-1
DNA: TGCGCCAGCAGCTCTGGGCAGGGGGCAGTCGATAATTCACCCCTCCACTTT
CDR3: CASSSGQGAVDNSPLHF

J: TRBJ1-2
size: .
D: .
V: TRBV4-1
DNA: TGCGCCAGCAGCCGATCCCGGGATCTGAGTGCTGGCTACACCTTC
CDR3: CASSRSRDLSAGYTF

J: TRBJ2-3
size: few
D: TRBD1
V: TRBV5-1
DNA: TGCGCCAGCAGCGCCACAGGGGTGAGCACAGATACGCAGTATTTT
CDR3: CASSATGVSTDTQYF

J: TRBJ1-1
size: .
D: .
V: TRBV7-2
DNA: TGTGCCAGCAGCCCCGTTTCCAACACTGAAGCTTTCTTT
CDR3: CASSPVSNTEAFF

J: TRBJ2-2
size: .
D: TRBD1
V: TRBV6-5
DNA: TGTGCCAGCAGTCGGACAGGAATTTTCACCGGGGAGCTGTTTTTT
CDR3: CASSRTGIFTGELFF

J: TRBJ1-4
size: .
D: .
V: TRBV7-6
DNA: TGTGCCAGCAGCTCGGGGAAGGGATCTAATGAAAAACTGTTTTTT
CDR3: CASSSGKGSNEKLFF

J: TRBJ2-1
size: .
D: .
V: TRBV25-1
DNA: TGTGCCAGCAAACAGGGTGGTGAGCAGTTCTTC
CDR3: CASKQGGEQFF

J: TRBJ1-4
size: .
D: TRBD1
V: TRBV5-1
DNA: TGCGCCAGCAGCGCAGGGGACAGCAACACTAATGAAAAACTGTTTTTT
CDR3: CASSAGDSNTNEKLFF

J: TRBJ2-3
size: .
D: .
V: TRBV6-1
DNA: TGTGCCAGCAGTCTACTACGCACAGATACGCAGTATTTT
CDR3: CASSLLRTDTQYF

J: TRBJ1-5
size: few
D: TRBD1
V: TRBV19
DNA: TGTGCCAGTAGTAGGGGACAGGTCAATCAGCCCCAGCATTTT
CDR3: CASSRGQVNQPQHF